This entry lists 20 T cell receptor beta chains sequenced from one sample in a study of T cell repertoires in cytomegalovirus infection. TCRdb analysed the reads with MiXCR anew, one entry per CDR3 protein. Of roughly 500,000 distinct CDR3 sequences detected, approximately 10% appear once; the ten largest clones hold roughly 10%. The sequencing sample was made of PBMCs. Receptor source: a human donor in good health (CMV status not recorded). Some clones in this sample may be carry-over from other donors' samples.

The chain carries TRBV27 and TRBJ2-5; D ambiguous. Trimming pared 2 bases from V and 4 bases from J, leaving 14 bases between. The CDR3 has 15 amino acids. Per the germline V gene, CDR1 is MNHEY and CDR2 is SMNVEV (reference sequence). CDR3 region: CASSLQGDPRETQYF. CDR3 in DNA: TGTGCCAGCAGTTTACAAGGCGACCCCAGAGAGACCCAGTACTTC.

This clonotype was observed once. A much larger clone lies a single base off, so this may be a read error. The chain recombines TRBV7-6 with TRBJ2-4; D unclear. This CDR3 has 15 residues. From germline, CDR1 is SGHVS and CDR2 FNYEAQ. Deletions cut 5 bases from V and 4 bases from J, with 15 bases between. For the CDR3, the DNA is TGTGCCAGCAGCCGATCGGCGGTCCAAAAAAACATTCAGTACTTC. Translating it yields CASSRSAVQKNIQYF.

The chain is built from TRBV10-3 and TRBJ1-5; D unclear. CDR3 size: 15 residues. V was cut by 3 bases and J by 1 base, with 10 bases left in between. CDR1 is ENHRY, CDR2 SYGVKD, per germline. CDR3 residues: CAISDEGRSNQPQHF. The CDR3 nucleotides read TGTGCCATCAGTGATGAGGGAAGGAGCAATCAGCCCCAGCATTTT.

This clonotype was seen many times. V gene TRBV2 combines with J gene TRBJ2-3; D might be TRBD1 (5 bases). Trimming pared 4 bases from V and 2 bases from J, leaving 10 bases between. Germline V gene data show CDR1 as SNHLY and CDR2 as FYNNEI. This CDR3 contains 14 residues. In DNA form, the CDR3 reads TGTGCCAGCAGTGCTAGGGGCGTCACAGATACGCAGTATTTT. Translating it yields CASSARGVTDTQYF.

The chain is built from TRBV19 and TRBJ2-7, with 8 bases identical to TRBD1. V lost 6 bases, J lost 3 bases, and 7 bases stayed unmatched. The germline V gene has CDR1 LNHDA and CDR2 SQIVND (reference sequence). The CDR3 runs to 14 residues. CDR3 amino acids: CASRGPDRDYEQYF. CDR3 DNA: TGTGCCAGTAGGGGGCCGGACAGGGACTACGAGCAGTACTTC.

This clonotype was detected ten times or more. V and J are TRBV12-3 or TRBV12-4 and TRBJ1-2, with D tentatively TRBD1 (5 bases). V was trimmed by 7 bases and J by 4 bases, leaving 10 bases between them. The CDR3 covers 12 residues. CDR3 DNA: TGTGCCAGCACCAGGGAAAGCTATGGCTACACCTTC. Protein sequence: CASTRESYGYTF.

The chain employs TRBV24-1 and TRBJ2-2; 10 nucleotides align to TRBD2. Looked up from germline, CDR1 is KGHDR and CDR2 is SFDVKD. The CDR3 has 18 amino acids. J lost 6 bases, V lost 6 bases, and 15 bases had no gene match. The CDR3 sequence is CATSNPSGSKEGAGELFF. CDR3 sequence (DNA): TGTGCCACCAGTAACCCTAGCGGGAGTAAGGAGGGAGCCGGGGAGCTGTTTTTT.

This clonotype was found many times. The CDR3 region is CASSLARAGQLETQYF. Written as DNA, the CDR3 is TGTGCCAGCAGCTTAGCGAGGGCAGGGCAATTGGAGACCCAGTACTTC. The J gene is TRBJ2-5, the V gene TRBV7-6, with D tentatively TRBD1 or TRBD2 (5 bases each). The germline V gene has CDR1 SGHVS and CDR2 FNYEAQ. This CDR3 has 16 residues. The germline V and J ends were trimmed by 0 bases and 5 bases, with 16 bases remaining between them.

This clonotype was seen many times. This rearrangement joins TRBV14 to TRBJ2-3, with no clear D. The germline V and J ends were trimmed by 4 bases and 5 bases, with 10 bases remaining between them. Germline CDR1 reads SGHDN; CDR2 reads FVKESK. The CDR3 length is 13 residues. As DNA, the CDR3 is TGTGCCAGCAGCCCAACCAGGAGAGATACGCAGTATTTT. Translation: CASSPTRRDTQYF. The whole variable domain, remainder taken from reference TRBV14 and TRBJ2-3, is EAGVTQFPSHSVIEKGQTVTLRCDPISGHDNLYWYRRVMGKEIKFLLHFVKESKQDESGMPNNRFLAERTGGTYSTLKVQPAELEDSGVYFCASSPTRRDTQYFGPGTRLTVL.

This sequence joins TRBV18 and TRBJ1-3, with a possible D match to TRBD1 (5 bases). Trimming removed 2 bases from V and 4 bases from J, with 9 bases in between. The germline V gene encodes CDR1 KGHSH and CDR2 LQKENI. The CDR3 has 14 amino acids. The DNA for the CDR3 is TGTGCCAGCTCACCATCAGGGAGAGGAAACACCATATATTTT. Translating gives CASSPSGRGNTIYF.

The chain couples TRBV10-3 to TRBJ2-3; D call uncertain. Trimming removed 6 bases at V and 0 bases at J, with 4 bases between. The CDR3 extends over 12 amino acids. Germline-derived CDR1 and CDR2 are ENHRY and SYGVKD. This CDR3 is CAIRVSTDTQYF. CDR3 nucleotide sequence: TGTGCCATCAGGGTTAGCACAGATACGCAGTATTTT.

In its sample, this clonotype was seen many times. CDR3 residues: CASTGPVSTDTQYF. The DNA of the CDR3 is TGTGCCAGCACCGGACCAGTTAGCACAGATACGCAGTATTTT. The J gene is TRBJ2-3, the V gene TRBV7-2; D call uncertain. This CDR3 has 14 residues. In germline, CDR1 is SGHTA, CDR2 FQGNSA. V was clipped by 7 bases and J by 0 bases, with 11 bases between them.

This clonotype came up many times. The chain couples TRBV6-1 to TRBJ2-4; possibly TRBD1 or TRBD2 for D (5 bases each). The CDR3 sequence is 15 residues long. V was cut by 2 bases and J by 8 bases, with 16 bases left in between. Germline loops: CDR1 MNHNS, CDR2 SASEGT. Written as DNA, the CDR3 is TGTGCCAGCAGTGAATTCGGGGCAGTTAGTGACATTCAGTACTTC. Amino acids: CASSEFGAVSDIQYF.

This clonotype was seen ten or more times. The CDR3: CASKNFGVTEAFF. The CDR3 DNA sequence: TGTGCCAGCAAGAACTTCGGGGTTACTGAAGCTTTCTTT. The chain couples TRBV7-8 to TRBJ1-1; D gene ambiguous. The length of the CDR3 is 13 residues. With 7 bases removed from V and 5 bases from J, the gap between germline ends came to 14 bases. The germline V gene encodes CDR1 SGHVS and CDR2 FQNEAQ.

This clonotype was recorded a few times. This chain links TRBV20-1 with TRBJ1-1, with D unresolved. Germline V lookup: CDR1 DFQATT, CDR2 SNEGSKA (reference sequence). Trimming took off 3 bases at V and 3 bases at J, with 8 bases between the two ends. The CDR3 totals 12 residues. The CDR3 sequence: CSASTDDTEAFF. CDR3 nucleotides: TGCAGTGCTAGTACCGACGACACTGAAGCTTTCTTT.

The table lists this clonotype with many counts. V gene TRBV20-1 combines with J gene TRBJ1-4; no firm D call. The V end lost 3 bases, the J end lost 3 bases, and 14 bases lay between the germline ends. The CDR3 covers 15 residues. Germline-derived CDR1 and CDR2 are DFQATT and SNEGSKA (reference sequence). This CDR3 is CSARSSREANEKLFF. The DNA for the CDR3 is TGCAGTGCTAGGTCCTCGAGGGAGGCTAATGAAAAACTGTTTTTT.

J is TRBJ2-5 and V is TRBV7-9, with D possibly being TRBD1 or TRBD2 (5 bases each). The CDR3 runs to 13 residues. V lost 5 bases to trimming and J lost 5 bases, with 12 bases between them. Germline CDR1 is SEHNR and CDR2 is FQNEAQ (reference sequence). The CDR3 loop reads CASSGTAPETQYF. The CDR3 region has the DNA TGTGCCAGCAGCGGGACGGCGCCGGAGACCCAGTACTTC.

The table lists this clonotype with a few counts. This chain connects TRBV3-1 to TRBJ2-7, with TRBD1 as a possible D gene (6 bases). Trimming took 8 bases from V and 5 from J, leaving 22 bases between them. Germline-derived CDR1 and CDR2 are LGHDT and YNNKEL (reference sequence). The CDR3 has 15 residues. The CDR3 nucleotides are TGTGCCAGCGGCCCAAGCTTTACAGGGTCGGACGAGCAGTACTTC. It translates to CASGPSFTGSDEQYF.

The chain joins TRBV28 to TRBJ2-5, with unresolved D. The CDR3 length is 12 residues. Germline V gives CDR1 MDHEN, CDR2 SYDVKM. The V gene lost 1 base and the J gene lost 6 bases, with 6 bases spanning the gap. DNA for the CDR3: TGTGCCAGCAGTTTATCCTATCAGACCCAGTACTTC. It encodes CASSLSYQTQYF.

There are many counts of this clonotype. This chain uses TRBV7-2 with TRBJ1-1; D perhaps matches TRBD1 (5 bases). V was pared by 5 bases and J by 1 base, with 11 bases between. The germline V gene encodes CDR1 SGHTA and CDR2 FQGNSA. This CDR3 has 14 amino acids. The CDR3 DNA sequence: TGTGCCAGCAGCATGGGGACCTCGAACACTGAAGCTTTCTTT. Translated: CASSMGTSNTEAFF.